The 19 T cell receptor beta chains reported below all come from one sample, sequenced in a study of blood T cells in healthy people across ages. For the second PCR, which ran for 7 to 11 cycles, a sample-barcoded 5' primer and a J-beta primer mix were used. TCRdb re-analysed the 5' RACE reads in MiXCR, keeping a single row per CDR3 protein. The sample has 1.5 million or so distinct CDR3 sequences, less than 45% seen once. Sequencing used blood. These receptors came from a young woman in good health.

This chain joins TRBV9 and TRBJ2-2; D unresolved. V gave up 4 bases and J gave up 6 bases, with 22 bases separating them. Germline V gene data show CDR1 as SGDLS and CDR2 as YYNGEE. This CDR3 comprises 17 residues. The CDR3 nucleotides are TGTGCCAGCAGCCCCAGAGGTAGTATGTTTGTCGCCGGGGAGCTGTTTTTT. Its translation: CASSPRGSMFVAGELFF.

Worth noting for this clonotype: An end of the junction differs from the germline gene, which may be a read error. The chain combines TRBV7-2 with TRBJ2-7, with D possibly matching TRBD1 (6 bases). The germline V gene encodes CDR1 SGHTA and CDR2 FQGNSA. The CDR3 spans 15 residues. The CDR3 DNA sequence: TGTGCCAGCAGCCGGGTCGGGACACGCTCCTACGGGCAGTACTTC. Amino acids: CASSRVGTRSYGQYF.

This clonotype was detected only a few times. The chain recombines TRBV5-1 with TRBJ1-1; unclear D gene. Germline CDR1 reads SGHRS; CDR2 reads YFSETQ. The CDR3 length is 14 residues. V shed 5 bases and J shed 0 bases, with 11 bases lying between them. CDR3 nucleotides: TGCGCCAGCAGGAAGGTGGGTATGAACACTGAAGCTTTCTTT. Translating gives CASRKVGMNTEAFF.

This sequence joins TRBV7-2 and TRBJ1-2; the match to TRBD1 covers 9 bases. Losses at the gene ends were 6 bases for V and 8 bases for J; bases not matched to a gene: 4. CDR3 length equals 12 residues. Germline V gives CDR1 SGHTA, CDR2 FQGNSA. This CDR3 reads CASRGTGSGYTF. Written as DNA, the CDR3 is TGTGCCAGCAGGGGGACAGGGAGCGGCTACACCTTC.

The chain carries TRBV20-1 and TRBJ2-1; D may be TRBD1 or TRBD2 (6 bases each). Matching the DNA end better, TRBJ2-7 makes the J call doubtful. The CDR3 is 23 residues long. Germline CDR1 reads DFQATT; CDR2 reads SNEGSKA (reference sequence). This CDR3 reads CSARDRGPLRLGTRRGSYNEQYF. The CDR3 DNA is TGCAGTGCTAGAGACAGGGGACCCCTGAGACTCGGAACCAGGCGGGGCTCCTACAATGAGCAGTACTTC.

This chain links TRBV4-2 with TRBJ2-5; 10 nucleotides match TRBD2. Germline V lookup: CDR1 LGHNA, CDR2 YNFKEQ. The CDR3 runs to 21 residues. J gave up 0 bases and V 1 base, and 17 bases lay outside the gene matches. CDR3 sequence reads: CASSQGVAGGHSASYQETQYF. In DNA, the CDR3 is TGTGCCAGCAGCCAAGGGGTAGCGGGAGGCCATTCCGCCTCGTACCAAGAGACCCAGTACTTC.

Worth noting for this clonotype: The junction departs from the called germline gene at one end, perhaps through a read error. The chain combines TRBV12-3 or TRBV12-4 with TRBJ1-6, with TRBD1 identical over 8 bases. The CDR3 has 14 amino acids. CDR3 DNA sequence: TGTGCCAGCAGGACCGGGACAGGAATTCAACCCCCCCACTTT. Protein sequence: CASRTGTGIQPPHF.

The J gene is TRBJ2-3, the V gene TRBV20-1; D is possibly TRBD1 or TRBD2 (6 bases each). Germline V gene sequence: CDR1 DFQATT, CDR2 SNEGSKA (reference sequence). There are 16 residues in the CDR3. V gave up 6 bases and J gave up 4 bases, with 23 bases separating them. The CDR3 DNA is TGCAGTGCCAAGAGTGTGACTAGGGGGAGTGCAGATACGCAGTATTTT. Translation gives CSAKSVTRGSADTQYF.

As to this clonotype: A read error may be the cause here, since a much bigger clone is one base away. CDR3 DNA: TGTGCCAGCAGTGCGGGGGGGCACACAGATACGCAGCATTTT. Its translation is CASSAGGHTDTQHF. The rearrangement uses TRBV6-4 and TRBJ2-3; D may be TRBD1 (6 bases). The DNA end is a closer match to TRBJ1-5, so the J assignment may be wrong. The CDR3 has 14 residues. Per germline, CDR1 MRHNA and CDR2 SNTAGT.

This chain links TRBV7-2 with TRBJ2-2; D is undetermined. With 4 bases removed from V and 6 bases from J, the gap between germline ends came to 6 bases. CDR3 length equals 12 residues. In germline, CDR1 is SGHTA, CDR2 FQGNSA. The CDR3 nucleotides are TGTGCCAGCAGCTGGAGTGCCGGGGAGCTGTTTTTT. Translation gives CASSWSAGELFF.

The rearrangement links TRBV7-9 to TRBJ1-2; D is perhaps TRBD1 (5 bases). Trimming removed 3 bases from V and 4 bases from J, with 12 bases in between. The CDR3 extends over 14 amino acids. The germline CDR1 and CDR2 sequences are SEHNR and FQNEAQ (reference sequence). CDR3 sequence reads: CASSFPGTAYGYTF. In DNA form, the CDR3 reads TGTGCCAGCAGCTTCCCCGGGACGGCCTATGGCTACACCTTC.

This clonotype has a handful of counts. This chain connects TRBV20-1 to TRBJ2-7; TRBD2 aligns across 7 bases. After removal of 6 bases from V and 1 base from J, the junction contained 12 bases not matched to a gene. The CDR3 sequence is 15 residues long. Germline CDR1 is DFQATT and CDR2 is SNEGSKA (reference sequence). CDR3 region: CSAWDGRALSYEQYF. CDR3 DNA: TGCAGTGCATGGGATGGGAGGGCCTTGTCCTACGAGCAGTACTTC.

This rearrangement joins TRBV25-1 to TRBJ1-4, with 10 bases matching TRBD1. Germline V gene data show CDR1 as MGHDK and CDR2 as SYGVNS. The CDR3 is made up of 14 amino acids. J was trimmed by 6 bases and V by 7 bases; bases with no gene match: 5. CDR3 nucleotides: TGTGCCAGCAACCCGGGACAGGGGTATGAAAAACTGTTTTTT. Translation gives CASNPGQGYEKLFF.

V and J are TRBV6-2 or TRBV6-3 and TRBJ2-1; possible D gene TRBD2, 5 bases. The germline V and J ends were trimmed by 5 bases and 0 bases, with 14 bases remaining between them. The CDR3 spans 16 residues. Germline V lookup: CDR1 MNHEY, CDR2 SVGEGT. CDR3 coding DNA: TGTGCCAGCAGTACGGACTCCACGAGCTCCTACAATGAGCAGTTCTTC. Translation: CASSTDSTSSYNEQFF.

This clonotype was detected ten times or more. The chain has TRBV29-1 and TRBJ2-1; D is unclear. Between the trimmed V and J ends, which lost 0 bases and 0 bases, there was a span of 9 bases. The CDR3 runs to 15 residues. Germline CDR1 SQVTM, CDR2 ANQGSEA. CDR3 residues: CSVEDKTRSYNEQFF. CDR3 DNA sequence: TGCAGCGTTGAAGACAAAACCCGCTCCTACAATGAGCAGTTCTTC.

In nucleotides, the CDR3 is TGTGCCAGCAGCCAAGGGCTATGGGACACCGCATCCTACAATGAGCAGTTCTTC. Translation gives CASSQGLWDTASYNEQFF. This chain links TRBV14 with TRBJ2-1; D possibly corresponds to TRBD1 (6 bases). Deletions cut 1 base from V and 1 base from J, with 17 bases between. Per germline, CDR1 SGHDN and CDR2 FVKESK. The CDR3 runs 18 residues.

This clonotype was seen a few times. The gene calls are TRBV4-1 and TRBJ1-2; TRBD1 matches 9 bases. The V gene's germline CDR1 is MGHRA and CDR2 YSYEKL. The CDR3 sequence is 19 residues long. After removal of 0 bases from V and 3 bases from J, the junction contained 14 bases not matched to a gene. CDR3 sequence reads: CASSQEGYSYRGLDYGYTF. In DNA form, the CDR3 reads TGCGCCAGCAGCCAAGAAGGCTATAGTTACAGGGGGCTTGACTATGGCTACACCTTC.

The rearrangement uses TRBV4-1 and TRBJ1-5; D gene ambiguous. The CDR3 is made up of 15 amino acids. CDR1 is MGHRA, CDR2 YSYEKL, per germline. Deletions cut 2 bases from V and 0 bases from J, with 8 bases between. CDR3 protein: CASSQPGNSNQPQHF. For the CDR3, the DNA is TGCGCCAGCAGCCAACCGGGAAATAGCAATCAGCCCCAGCATTTT.

The gene calls are TRBV2 and TRBJ2-3, with 9 bases fitting TRBD2. After removal of 5 bases from V and 3 bases from J, the junction contained 6 bases not matched to a gene. Looked up from germline, CDR1 is SNHLY and CDR2 is FYNNEI. The CDR3 is 15 residues long. The CDR3 DNA follows: TGTGCCAGCAGTCCCCTTCTAGCGGGAACAGATACGCAGTATTTT. Translation: CASSPLLAGTDTQYF.